This T cell receptor beta chain was identified during a study of regulatory T cells in long-lasting Graves disease. About the research overall: Graves' cases, newly diagnosed, had used antithyroid drugs under 3 months. Study conclusions and caveats: Fewer public clonotypes were shared by new patients (approximately 1,000) than by persistent patients (fewer than 3,000).

Construction of the TCR beta libraries employed iRepertoire HTBI primers in conjunction with Arm-PCR of CDR3 regions. TCRdb re-called the multiplex PCR reads with MiXCR, one entry per CDR3 protein. The sample contains 350,000 to 550,000 distinct CDR3 sequences, 14% to 15% of which appear only once. Trimming took 4 bases from V and 6 from J; bases not matched to a gene: 4. CDR1 is SGHAT and CDR2 is FQNNGV in the germline V gene. The CDR3 is 13 amino acids. This clonotype came up many times. Its antigen is unknown. The time point is: newly diagnosed GD, antithyroid drugs for less than 3 months. With RNA extracted from PBMCs as input, the TCR library was made. Separately, the same data were catalogued under a study of T cells in Graves' hyperthyroidism and ophthalmopathy. Turning to that study: Model predictions of ophthalmopathy came a median approximately seven months before onset.

This receptor was taken from a woman aged 25 to 39 with Graves disease. The gene calls are TRBV11-2 and TRBJ1-1, with 8 bases lining up with TRBD1. Here the sequenced sample was peripheral blood mononuclear cells (PBMCs), taken at new diagnosis, from a patient treated with antithyroid drugs. CDR3 in amino acids: CASSSRGPAEAFF. The DNA of the CDR3 is TGTGCCAGCAGCTCCAGGGGGCCGGCTGAAGCTTTCTTT.